These 17 T cell receptor beta chains were all obtained from the same sample, sequenced in a study of T cell changes during pregnancy in multiple sclerosis. Using immunoSEQ multiplex PCR, the repertoire was profiled, and TCRdb retains in-frame clones only, with some absent. The sample lists about 42,000 clones; around four fifths were seen once. Material: CD4+ T cells from peripheral blood mononuclear cells, obtained before pregnancy. These TCRs come from a female donor with multiple sclerosis, enrolled in a pregnancy study.

This rearrangement joins TRBV29-1 to TRBJ2-3; a possible D gene is TRBD2 (5 bases). Trimming took off 6 bases at V and 2 bases at J, with 15 bases between the two ends. In germline, CDR1 is SQVTM, CDR2 ANQGSEA. The CDR3 is 14 residues long. Here the CDR3 DNA reads TGCAGCGTCCACAACCGGGGAAACACAGATACGCAGTATTTT. Translating gives CSVHNRGNTDTQYF.

There are a few counts of this clone. The rearrangement uses TRBV2 and TRBJ1-5, with D possibly TRBD1 on 6 matching bases. The CDR3 is 14 amino acids. Germline assignment: CDR1 SNHLY and CDR2 FYNNEI. V was clipped by 4 bases and J by 3 bases, with 10 bases between them. DNA for the CDR3: TGTGCCAGCAGTGTAACAGGGATCAATCAGCCCCAGCATTTT. Protein sequence: CASSVTGINQPQHF.

The rearrangement joins TRBV2 to TRBJ2-5, with 8 bases identical to TRBD2. The V gene end was trimmed by 5 bases and the J gene end by 3 bases; junction bases not matched to a gene: 2. The germline gives CDR1 SNHLY, CDR2 FYNNEI. The CDR3 sequence is 13 residues long. Here the CDR3 reads CASSLSGEETQYF. CDR3 coding DNA: TGTGCCAGCAGTCTTAGCGGGGAAGAGACCCAGTACTTC. Using reference TRBV2 and TRBJ2-5 for the parts outside the CDR3, the full variable domain is EPEVTQTPSHQVTQMGQEVILRCVPISNHLYFYWYRQILGQKVEFLVSFYNNEISEKSEIFDDQFSVERPDGSNFTLKIRSTKLEDSAMYFCASSLSGEETQYFGPGTRLLVL.

The chain links TRBV14 to TRBJ2-1, with D perhaps TRBD2 (6 bases). The CDR3 consists of 18 residues. Germline CDR1 and CDR2: SGHDN and FVKESK. Trimming took off 2 bases at V and 7 bases at J, with 24 bases between the two ends. The DNA for the CDR3 is TGTGCCAGCAGCCAATCAAACCGGCGGGGAGAAAACAAGAATGAGCAGTTCTTC. Its protein product is CASSQSNRRGENKNEQFF.

This chain links TRBV10-1 with TRBJ2-7, with D maybe TRBD2 (6 bases). The CDR3 spans 17 residues. CDR1 is WNHNN and CDR2 is SYGVQD in the germline V gene (reference sequence). The V gene lost 3 bases and the J gene lost 0 bases, with 18 bases spanning the gap. Here the CDR3 reads CASSDPPGGKSSYEQYF. As DNA, the CDR3 is TGCGCCAGCAGTGACCCACCAGGCGGGAAGAGCTCCTACGAGCAGTACTTC.

V gene TRBV6-1 combines with J gene TRBJ2-7; tentatively, D is TRBD2 (5 bases). V shed 0 bases and J shed 7 bases, with 16 bases lying between them. This CDR3 region has 15 residues. The germline V gene has CDR1 MNHNS and CDR2 SASEGT. The DNA of the CDR3 is TGTGCCAGCAGTGAAGCGGGAGTCTCCTTAGGGGAGCAGTACTTC. Protein sequence: CASSEAGVSLGEQYF.

This chain links TRBV4-2 with TRBJ2-5; 7 bases map to TRBD2. The CDR3 consists of 14 residues. Germline assignment: CDR1 LGHNA and CDR2 YNFKEQ. The V and J ends lost 1 base and 2 bases, in that order; junction bases with no gene match: 1. Here the CDR3 DNA reads TGTGCCAGCAGCCAAGCGGGACTACAAGAGACCCAGTACTTC. This translates into CASSQAGLQETQYF.

The rearrangement uses TRBV5-6 and TRBJ2-7; no definite D call. Deletions cut 0 bases from V and 4 bases from J, with 8 bases between. The CDR3 length is 13 residues. Germline CDR1 is SGHDT and CDR2 is YYEEEE. CDR3: CASSLATSYEQYF. The CDR3 DNA reads as TGTGCCAGCAGCTTGGCGACATCTTACGAGCAGTACTTC.

J is TRBJ2-7 and V is TRBV5-1, with D possibly matching TRBD1 (7 bases). The CDR3 runs to 13 residues. Germline V lookup: CDR1 SGHRS, CDR2 YFSETQ. V was trimmed by 4 bases and J by 3 bases, leaving 11 bases between them. The CDR3 bases are TGCGCCAGCAGCCGCGGGGACAGCTACGAGCAGTACTTC. Protein: CASSRGDSYEQYF.

This chain joins TRBV10-3 and TRBJ2-2; 9 positions match TRBD1. V shed 6 bases, J shed 6 bases, and the junction held 8 bases outside the gene matches. CDR1 ENHRY and CDR2 SYGVKD come from the germline V gene. This CDR3 is built from 15 residues. This chain's CDR3 is CAIRPGQGGAGELFF. The CDR3 DNA is TGTGCCATCAGGCCGGGACAGGGTGGGGCCGGGGAGCTGTTTTTT.

V gene TRBV5-1 combines with J gene TRBJ2-3; no firm D call. V dropped 0 bases and J dropped 4 bases, with 3 bases sitting between them. This CDR3 contains 12 residues. Germline CDR1 and CDR2: SGHRS and YFSETQ. The CDR3 here is CASSLASDTQYF. In nucleotides, the CDR3 is TGCGCCAGCAGCTTGGCTTCAGATACGCAGTATTTT.

The sample holds a few counts of this clone. The chain has TRBV7-8 and TRBJ2-6; D gene unclear. The CDR3 is 17 residues long. The V gene's germline CDR1 is SGHVS and CDR2 FQNEAQ. Trimming took 5 bases from V and 0 from J, leaving 14 bases between them. The CDR3 DNA sequence: TGTGCCAGCAGCCCCCCATTACGGTACTCTGGGGCCAACGTCCTGACTTTC. This codes for CASSPPLRYSGANVLTF.

The rearrangement joins TRBV9 to TRBJ2-2; D ambiguous. This CDR3 is built from 14 residues. Germline values: CDR1 SGDLS, CDR2 YYNGEE. Trimming took off 6 bases at V and 0 bases at J, with 9 bases between the two ends. The CDR3 sequence is CASNPYSNTGELFF. Written as DNA, the CDR3 is TGTGCCAGCAACCCCTATTCGAACACCGGGGAGCTGTTTTTT.

The chain couples TRBV27 to TRBJ1-5; no definite D call. V was shortened by 6 bases and J by 2 bases, with 14 bases between the two germline ends. Germline V gives CDR1 MNHEY, CDR2 SMNVEV (reference sequence). CDR3 length: 15 amino acids. Here the CDR3 DNA reads TGTGCCAGCAGGAACCTACGCGGGGGCAATCAGCCCCAGCATTTT. Amino acid sequence: CASRNLRGGNQPQHF.

This sequence joins TRBV19 and TRBJ1-5; D gene unclear. The CDR3 is 11 residues long. Germline V lookup: CDR1 LNHDA, CDR2 SQIVND (reference sequence). Trimming took off 6 bases at V and 11 bases at J, with 11 bases between the two ends. The CDR3 nucleotides read TGTGCCAGTAGCGCGGTCGGGGCCCAGCATTTT. This translates into CASSAVGAQHF.

The chain is built from TRBV4-3 and TRBJ1-4; TRBD1 aligns across 10 bases. The CDR3 is made up of 16 amino acids. J gave up 8 bases and V 0 bases, and 6 bases lay outside the gene matches. CDR1 and CDR2 from the germline V gene are LGHNA and YSLEER. This chain's CDR3 is CASSQDLGQGEEKLFF. The CDR3 DNA reads TGCGCCAGCAGCCAAGATCTCGGACAGGGGGAAGAAAAACTGTTTTTT.

The chain uses TRBV6-5 and TRBJ1-2, with 7 bases fitting TRBD1. Germline V gene data show CDR1 as MNHEY and CDR2 as SVGAGI. V was pared by 6 bases and J by 8 bases, with 12 bases of the junction left unmatched. The CDR3 loop spans 14 amino acids. This CDR3 is CASSPGTDLLGYTF. Written as DNA, the CDR3 is TGTGCCAGCAGCCCCGGGACAGACCTTCTAGGCTACACCTTC.